This TCR beta chain was sequenced during a study of T cells in Graves' hyperthyroidism and ophthalmopathy. There are 14 residues in the CDR3. Deletions cut 4 bases from V and 4 bases from J, with 13 bases between. In germline, CDR1 is SGHAT, CDR2 FQNNGV. Disease lasting under 3 months, a NOSPECS grade of at least 4, and a Clinical Activity Score of at least 3 were features of the ophthalmopathy patients. Exclusion criteria comprised uncontrolled infection, other autoimmune disease, pregnancy or lactation. Amplified TCR beta CDR3 regions came from RNA transcripts. With the HTBI primer set, the TCR CDR3 went through a first round of RT-PCR. TCRdb reprocessed the multiplex PCR reads via MiXCR and lists one record per CDR3 protein. The top ten clones hold approximately 13% of a sample with 400,000 to 450,000 distinct CDR3 sequences, over 12% of them seen once. Remarks on this clonotype: A much more abundant neighbour one base away suggests this may be a read error.

The chain links TRBV11-2 to TRBJ2-5, with a possible D match to TRBD1 (5 bases). The receptor was derived from a man between 18 and 35 years old with Graves' ophthalmopathy. Sequences were obtained from blood. CDR3 DNA sequence: TGTGCCAGCAGCTCCAGGGCCCCGGGAGAGACCCAGTACTTC. Translation: CASSSRAPGETQYF.